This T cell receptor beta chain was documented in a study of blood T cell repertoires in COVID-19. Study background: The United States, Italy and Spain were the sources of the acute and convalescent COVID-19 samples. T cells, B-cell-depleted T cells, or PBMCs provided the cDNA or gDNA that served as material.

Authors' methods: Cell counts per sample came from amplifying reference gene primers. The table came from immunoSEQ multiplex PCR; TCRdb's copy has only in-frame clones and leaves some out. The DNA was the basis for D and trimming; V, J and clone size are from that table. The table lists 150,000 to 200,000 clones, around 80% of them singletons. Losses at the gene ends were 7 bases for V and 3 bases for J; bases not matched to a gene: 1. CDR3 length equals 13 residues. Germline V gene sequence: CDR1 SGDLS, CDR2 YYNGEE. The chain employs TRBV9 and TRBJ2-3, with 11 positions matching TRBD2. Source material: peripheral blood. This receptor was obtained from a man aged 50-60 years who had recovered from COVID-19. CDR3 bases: TGTGCCAGCGGGACTAGCGGTACAGATACGCAGTATTTT. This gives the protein CASGTSGTDTQYF. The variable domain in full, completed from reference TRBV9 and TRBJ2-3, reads DSGVTQTPKHLITATGQRVTLRCSPRSGDLSVYWYQQSLDQGLQFLIQYYNGEERAKGNILERFSAQQFPDLHSELNLSSLELGDSALYFCASGTSGTDTQYFGPGTRLTVL.